This TCR beta chain was identified during a study of shared clonotypes between healthy human individuals. Study results and limitations: Few donors limited the genetic and exposure-history diversity represented. Several donors held about 5% of naive CD4 clonotypes in common. The authors sampled blood alone, and tissue repertoires likely differ.

Repertoires were generated with immunoSEQ multiplex PCR, while TCRdb's copy carries only in-frame clones and drops some. The repertoire holds fewer than 350,000 clones, about nine tenths seen once, with about 17% in the top ten. The CDR3 contains 15 residues. Germline-derived CDR1 and CDR2 are SQVTM and ANQGSEA. Losses at the gene ends were 6 bases for V and 3 bases for J; bases not matched to a gene: 11. To note about this clone: Its matching antigen is unknown.

The chain combines TRBV29-1 with TRBJ2-3; 8 bases are shared with TRBD1. The sequenced sample consisted of memory CD8+ T cells sorted from blood. Subset in this sample: CD45RO+ cells pooled with CCR7-negative TemRA cells. This TCR was sampled from a man younger than 30 in good health. CDR3 DNA sequence: TGCAGCGTAGACCACAGGGGGTGGATGACAGATACGCAGTATTTT. It translates to CSVDHRGWMTDTQYF.